The sequence of this T cell receptor beta chain was determined in a study of T cells in localized non-small cell lung cancer. Findings of the study overall: Sequencing involved a lone tumor region, leaving heterogeneity possible. There was an association of higher blood T cell density with longer overall survival. In adjacent lung, a median around 57 of the top 100 tumor clones were found.

In germline, CDR1 is SGHNT, CDR2 YENEEA. This CDR3 spans 13 amino acids. Trimming took off 5 bases at V and 1 base at J, with 8 bases between the two ends. Regarding this clone: Its target is not known.

Sequenced by immunoSEQ multiplex PCR; TCRdb stores in-frame clones only, minus some. Here the sample spans around 70,000 clones, roughly nine tenths being singletons. Specimen: peripheral blood, collected before any cancer treatment. The gene calls are TRBV11-3 and TRBJ1-1; D is perhaps TRBD1 (5 bases). The sequence came from a male donor aged 60 or over with stage III squamous cell lung carcinoma. Here the CDR3 reads CASSKGANTEAFF. As DNA, the CDR3 is TGTGCCAGCAGCAAAGGGGCGAACACTGAAGCTTTCTTT.